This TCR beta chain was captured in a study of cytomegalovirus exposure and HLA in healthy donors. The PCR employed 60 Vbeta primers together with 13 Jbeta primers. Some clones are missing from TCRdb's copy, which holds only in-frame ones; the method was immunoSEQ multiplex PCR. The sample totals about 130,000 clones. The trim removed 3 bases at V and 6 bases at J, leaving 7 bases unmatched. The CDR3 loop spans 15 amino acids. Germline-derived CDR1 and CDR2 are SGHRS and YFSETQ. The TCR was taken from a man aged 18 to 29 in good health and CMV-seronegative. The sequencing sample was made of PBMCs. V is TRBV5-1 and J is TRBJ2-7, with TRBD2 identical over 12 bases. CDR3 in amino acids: CASSSGLAGSFEQYF. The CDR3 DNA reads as TGCGCCAGCAGCTCAGGACTAGCGGGATCGTTCGAGCAGTACTTC.